This T cell receptor beta chain was identified during a study of blood T cell repertoires in COVID-19. Study-wide context: Both acute and convalescent COVID-19 samples were obtained from the United States, Italy and Spain.

In the authors' methods: Reference gene primer amplification gave nucleated cell count estimates. Some clones are missing from TCRdb's copy, which holds only in-frame ones; the method was immunoSEQ multiplex PCR. The V and J calls and the clone size are those of that table, but D and trimming were determined from the DNA. The sample includes over 150,000 clones, 60% to 80% of them seen just once. CDR1 LGHDT and CDR2 YNNKEL come from the germline V gene (reference sequence). Trimming removed 1 base from V and 4 bases from J; junction bases left unmatched: 0. The CDR3 length is 15 residues. The sequenced sample was peripheral blood. The receptor was derived from a woman between 70 and 85 years old with acute or convalescent COVID-19. The chain has TRBV3-1 (or the pseudogene TRBV3-2) and TRBJ2-1, with 11 bases that match TRBD2. CDR3 region: CASSQGLAGYNEQFF. DNA of the CDR3: TGTGCCAGCAGCCAAGGACTAGCGGGGTACAATGAGCAGTTCTTC.